This T cell receptor beta chain comes out of a study of blood T cell repertoires in COVID-19. Study background: Both acute and convalescent COVID-19 samples were obtained from the United States, Italy and Spain.

The CDR3 extends over 16 amino acids. V was pared by 0 bases and J by 1 base, with 13 bases between. Germline CDR1 is SGHNT and CDR2 is YYREEE (reference sequence). Data came from immunoSEQ multiplex PCR; TCRdb stores just in-frame clones and leaves some out. The table has 85,000 to 120,000 clones, under 85% seen once. The TCR originated in an older woman with acute or convalescent COVID-19. Source material: peripheral blood. This rearrangement joins TRBV5-4 to TRBJ1-1; D perhaps matches TRBD1 (6 bases). For the CDR3, the DNA is TGTGCCAGCAGCTTGGGGCAGGGGATAGGGAACACTGAAGCTTTCTTT. Protein product: CASSLGQGIGNTEAFF. The full variable domain, rest sourced from reference TRBV5-4 and TRBJ1-1, is ETGVTQSPTHLIKTRGQQVTLRCSSQSGHNTVSWYQQALGQGPQFIFQYYREEENGRGNFPPRFSGLQFPNYSSELNVNALELDDSALYLCASSLGQGIGNTEAFFGQGTRLTVV.